Included here is one T cell receptor beta chain sequence, with context. At one end the junction does not follow the germline gene, possibly because of a read error. This entry comes from a study of tumor-infiltrating lymphocytes in primary liver carcinoma. Extraction of RNA together with DNA used about 17-30 mg of unsorted bulk tissue. In germline, CDR1 is MGHRA, CDR2 YSYEKL. The CDR3 has 15 amino acids. A primer in the constant region served to generate TCR beta cDNA from 450 to 650 ng of total RNA. Amplification in three nested multiplex PCR rounds with slightly modified ARM-PCR gave rise to TCR beta libraries. Both of the initial two PCR rounds ran for roughly 10 cycles and employed TRBV1-TRBV30 forward primers alongside a C-beta reverse primer. MiXCR, run by TCRdb on the multiplex PCR reads, gives a single entry per CDR3 protein. Of approximately 190,000 distinct CDR3 sequences in the sample, about 85% were seen once.

Specimen: tumor tissue from primary liver carcinoma. J is TRBJ1-5 and V is TRBV4-1; TRBD1 is a possible D gene (5 bases). The sequence was obtained from a man in his forties with primary liver carcinoma and hepatitis B virus infection. CDR3 nucleotides: TGCGCCAGCAGTCCCATAGAGGGGAGCAGTCAGCCCCTGCACTTT. It is translated as CASSPIEGSSQPLHF.